The TCR beta chain described here comes from a study of blood T cells in healthy people across ages. A sample-barcoded 5' primer and a J-beta primer mix were used in a second PCR of about 7 to 12 cycles. A template-switch adaptor that had 12 random nucleotides put a tag on each cDNA molecule. One entry per CDR3 protein, called by TCRdb with MiXCR from the 5' RACE reads. This table holds roughly 500,000 distinct CDR3 sequences, approximately 27% found once. This clonotype showed up just a few times. Compared with germline, one end of the junction differs, possibly owing to a read error. The sequenced material came from blood. The clonotype comes from a woman aged 70 to 79 in good health.

The CDR3 region is CASSLARTGAAGSTIYF. The DNA for the CDR3 is TGTGCCAGCAGCTTAGCGAGGACAGGGGCCGCTGGAAGCACCATATATTTT. The chain links TRBV7-6 to TRBJ1-3; 9 bases map to TRBD1. This CDR3 has 17 residues. Germline V gene lookup returns CDR1 SGHVS and CDR2 FNYEAQ.